This TCR beta chain originates from a study of post-analysis software for immune sequencing data. Study information: Included among the disease courses, which were recorded for the cohort, were relapsing-remitting, secondary progressive and progressive-relapsing multiple sclerosis.

Libraries were made from TCR beta cDNA, and they carried unique molecular identifiers. Input populations of 1 to 10 million T cells gave rise to hundreds of thousands of cDNA molecules. TCRdb analysed the PCR reads with MiXCR anew, one entry per CDR3 protein. There are hundreds of thousands of distinct CDR3 sequences in the sample; 53% occur only once, and 4.6% lies in the top ten. The table lists this clonotype with a few counts. The antigen is not known. Study-wide results and limits: The normalized Chao1 diversity of multiple sclerosis patients was significantly lower than that of controls.

Sequences were obtained from blood. The origin of this receptor is a girl between 10 and 17 years old with multiple sclerosis.

The CDR3 spells CASSLGTTRVRDTQYF. DNA for the CDR3: TGTGCCAGCAGCCTCGGGACGACCCGCGTAAGGGATACGCAGTATTTT. The chain links TRBV7-3 to TRBJ2-3, with D perhaps being TRBD1 or TRBD2 (5 bases each). The V end was cut by 5 bases, the J end by 6 bases, with 21 bases between. The germline CDR1 and CDR2 sequences are SGHTA and FQGTGA. The CDR3 is 16 residues long. Full variable domain (missing parts from reference TRBV7-3 and TRBJ2-3): GAGVSQTPSNKVTEKGKYVELRCDPISGHTALYWYRQSLGQGPEFLIYFQGTGAADDSGLPNDRFFAVRPEGSVSTLKIQRTERGDSAVYLCASSLGTTRVRDTQYFGPGTRLTVL.